One sample yielded the 13 T cell receptor beta chains listed below, sequenced in a study of blood T cell repertoires in COVID-19. Sequencing used immunoSEQ multiplex PCR; TCRdb keeps in-frame clones, though not all of them. The sample includes over 65,000 clones, approximately 82% of them seen just once. Sequenced input: peripheral blood. These receptors came from a man older than 75 with active COVID-19.

The chain employs TRBV12-3 or TRBV12-4 and TRBJ2-7; D is unresolved. Deletions cut 3 bases from V and 0 bases from J, with 6 bases between. The CDR3 covers 13 residues. The CDR3 loop reads CASSFDNSYEQYF. CDR3 bases: TGTGCCAGCAGTTTCGACAACTCCTACGAGCAGTACTTC.

The rearrangement uses TRBV7-9 and TRBJ2-5, with no clear D. Germline V gives CDR1 SEHNR, CDR2 FQNEAQ (reference sequence). Trimming left V 5 bases short and J 7 bases short, with 11 bases between. The CDR3 spans 12 residues. The CDR3 reads CASSLPFGTQYF. CDR3 DNA sequence: TGTGCCAGCAGCCTGCCGTTCGGGACCCAGTACTTC.

The genes are TRBV2 and TRBJ2-1, with TRBD1 matching over 7 bases. The germline V gene has CDR1 SNHLY and CDR2 FYNNEI. The ends lost 1 base at V and 9 bases at J; junction bases unmatched: 6. This CDR3 has 14 residues. In nucleotides, the CDR3 is TGTGCCAGCAGTGAAGGTCAGGGGGTTGTTGAGCAGTTCTTC. Its translation is CASSEGQGVVEQFF. The entire variable domain, with the rest obtained from reference TRBV2 and TRBJ2-1, is as follows: EPEVTQTPSHQVTQMGQEVILRCVPISNHLYFYWYRQILGQKVEFLVSFYNNEISEKSEIFDDQFSVERPDGSNFTLKIRSTKLEDSAMYFCASSEGQGVVEQFFGPGTRLTVL.

This clone was counted a few times. The germline gene is not matched at one end of the junction; a read error may be the cause. This chain links TRBV14 with TRBJ2-7; 12 nucleotides align to TRBD2. The CDR3 has 15 residues. The germline CDR1 and CDR2 sequences are SGHDN and FVKESK. The CDR3 region is CASSQGLAGFYEQYF. CDR3 DNA: TGTGCCAGCAGTCAAGGACTAGCGGGGTTCTACGAGCAGTACTTC.

For the CDR3, the DNA is TGCAGTGCTAGTAGGGGGGGATCTGGCGAGCAGTACTTC. Translating it yields CSASRGGSGEQYF. The V gene is TRBV20-1, the J gene TRBJ2-7; TRBD2 might be the D (7 bases). V was clipped by 3 bases and J by 6 bases, with 15 bases between them. Germline V lookup: CDR1 DFQATT, CDR2 SNEGSKA (reference sequence). This CDR3 has 13 residues.

This clone was detected once. This chain joins TRBV7-6 and TRBJ2-2; the D gene is possibly TRBD2 (6 bases). The CDR3 is 15 residues long. The germline CDR1 and CDR2 sequences are SGHVS and FNYEAQ. The V gene lost 5 bases and the J gene lost 7 bases, with 17 bases spanning the gap. DNA for the CDR3: TGTGCCAGCAGCCCCGCGGAGGGGTTATACGGGGAGCTGTTTTTT. Encoded protein: CASSPAEGLYGELFF.

This clone turned up a few times. This chain connects TRBV5-1 to TRBJ1-5; D unresolved. This CDR3 has 14 amino acids. Germline V gene data show CDR1 as SGHRS and CDR2 as YFSETQ. Trimming cost V 4 bases and J 8 bases, with 16 bases left between them. The CDR3 spells CASSMTPAGEPQHF. The DNA for the CDR3 is TGCGCCAGCAGCATGACACCGGCGGGAGAGCCCCAGCATTTT.

J is TRBJ1-2 and V is TRBV6-5; D might be TRBD1 (6 bases). Germline-derived CDR1 and CDR2 are MNHEY and SVGAGI. This CDR3 has 13 amino acids. V lost 5 bases to trimming and J lost 5 bases, with 12 bases between them. The CDR3 spells CASSRTEVYGYTF. CDR3 sequence (DNA): TGTGCCAGCAGTAGGACAGAAGTTTATGGCTACACCTTC.

The chain uses TRBV25-1 and TRBJ2-5; 11 positions match TRBD1. The CDR3 consists of 15 residues. V lost 1 base and J lost 6; bases outside the gene matches: 4. The germline V gene has CDR1 MGHDK and CDR2 SYGVNS. CDR3 DNA sequence: TGTGCCAGCAGTGAATCGAGGACAGGGGGCAAGACCCAGTACTTC. Protein sequence: CASSESRTGGKTQYF.

The chain employs TRBV7-6 and TRBJ1-4, with a possible D match to TRBD1 (6 bases). The CDR3 totals 15 residues. Trimming pared 1 base from V and 5 bases from J, leaving 11 bases between. In germline, CDR1 is SGHVS, CDR2 FNYEAQ. The CDR3 here is CASSLEPGVNEKLFF. CDR3 DNA sequence: TGTGCCAGCAGCTTAGAGCCAGGGGTGAATGAAAAACTGTTTTTT.

This clone was recorded once. V usage is TRBV7-2 and J usage is TRBJ1-2, with D perhaps TRBD1 (5 bases). The V end lost 5 bases, the J end lost 2 bases, and 9 bases lay between the germline ends. The CDR3 runs to 13 residues. Germline V CDR1 and CDR2: SGHTA, FQGNSA. This CDR3 reads CASSQGANYGYTF. The CDR3 coding sequence is TGTGCCAGCAGCCAAGGGGCGAACTATGGCTACACCTTC. Together with reference TRBV7-2 and TRBJ1-2, the CDR3 gives the full variable domain: GAGVSQSPSNKVTEKGKDVELRCDPISGHTALYWYRQSLGQGLEFLIYFQGNSAPDKSGLPSDRFSAERTGGSVSTLTIQRTQQEDSAVYLCASSQGANYGYTFGSGTRLTVV.

The chain couples TRBV11-3 to TRBJ2-5, with 11 bases matching TRBD1. Trimming removed 5 bases from V and 0 bases from J; junction bases left unmatched: 5. This CDR3 has 16 amino acids. Germline V gene sequence: CDR1 SGHNT, CDR2 YENEEA. This chain's CDR3 is CASSLGQGGNQETQYF. CDR3 nucleotides: TGTGCCAGCAGCCTGGGACAGGGGGGGAACCAAGAGACCCAGTACTTC.

The chain carries TRBV6-5 and TRBJ2-1; 8 bases match TRBD2. This CDR3 contains 15 residues. The germline V gene encodes CDR1 MNHEY and CDR2 SVGAGI. Trimming removed 8 bases from V and 0 bases from J; junction bases left unmatched: 6. CDR3 residues: CASRKRGGSYNEQFF. As DNA, the CDR3 is TGTGCCAGCCGAAAACGGGGGGGCTCCTACAATGAGCAGTTCTTC.